This T cell receptor beta chain was recovered during a study of cytomegalovirus exposure and HLA in healthy donors. The CDR3 spans 19 residues. Germline CDR1 SGHNT, CDR2 YYREEE (reference sequence). V shed 1 base and J 4 bases; nucleotides not matched to a gene: 13. Study-level points and caveats: The study put under 200 TCR beta chains on its list as cytomegalovirus-associated.

PCR involved 60 Vbeta and 13 Jbeta primers. Only in-frame clones appear in the TCRdb table, and some are missing; sequencing was by immunoSEQ multiplex PCR. This table has 100,000 to 150,000 clones, over 60% appearing once. This clone was seen once. As yet, its antigen is unknown. Sequencing used PBMCs. This TCR was sampled from a middle-aged woman in good health and CMV-seropositive. The rearrangement joins TRBV5-4 to TRBJ2-1; 11 nucleotides agree with TRBD2. DNA for the CDR3: TGTGCCAGCAGCTTGCGGGGACTAGCGGCTGGCCTACGATACAATGAGCAGTTCTTC. Translated: CASSLRGLAAGLRYNEQFF. Complete variable domain (other parts from reference TRBV5-4 and TRBJ2-1): ETGVTQSPTHLIKTRGQQVTLRCSSQSGHNTVSWYQQALGQGPQFIFQYYREEENGRGNFPPRFSGLQFPNYSSELNVNALELDDSALYLCASSLRGLAAGLRYNEQFFGPGTRLTVL.